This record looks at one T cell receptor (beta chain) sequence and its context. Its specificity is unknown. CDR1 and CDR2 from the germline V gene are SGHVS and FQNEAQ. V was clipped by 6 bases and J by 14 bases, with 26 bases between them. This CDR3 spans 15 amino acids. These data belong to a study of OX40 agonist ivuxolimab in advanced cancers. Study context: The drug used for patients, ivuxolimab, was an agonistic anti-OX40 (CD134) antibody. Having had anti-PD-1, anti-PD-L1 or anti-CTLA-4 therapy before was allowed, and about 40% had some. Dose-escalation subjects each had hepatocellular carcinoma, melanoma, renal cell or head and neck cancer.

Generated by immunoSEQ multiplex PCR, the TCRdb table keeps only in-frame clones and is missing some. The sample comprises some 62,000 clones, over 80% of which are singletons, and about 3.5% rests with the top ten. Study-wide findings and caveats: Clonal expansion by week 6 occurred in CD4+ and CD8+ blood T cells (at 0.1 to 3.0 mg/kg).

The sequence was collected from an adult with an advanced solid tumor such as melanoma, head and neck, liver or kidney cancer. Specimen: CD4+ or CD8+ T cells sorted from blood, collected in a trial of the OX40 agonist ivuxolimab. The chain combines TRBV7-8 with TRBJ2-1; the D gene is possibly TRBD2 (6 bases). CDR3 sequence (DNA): TGTGCCAGCAGTCTCGGAGGTGCGGGACGAGTCTCTAAGTTCTTC. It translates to CASSLGGAGRVSKFF.